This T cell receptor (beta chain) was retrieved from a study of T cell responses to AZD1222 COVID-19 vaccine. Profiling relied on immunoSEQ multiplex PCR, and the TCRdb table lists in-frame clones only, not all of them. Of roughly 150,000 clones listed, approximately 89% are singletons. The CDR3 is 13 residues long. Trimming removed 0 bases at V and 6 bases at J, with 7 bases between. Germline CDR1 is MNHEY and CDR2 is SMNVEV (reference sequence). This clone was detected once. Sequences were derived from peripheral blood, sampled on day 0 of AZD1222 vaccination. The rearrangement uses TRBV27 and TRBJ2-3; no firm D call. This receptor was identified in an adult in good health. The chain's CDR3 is CASSLSIADTQYF. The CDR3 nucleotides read TGTGCCAGCAGTTTATCGATTGCTGATACGCAGTATTTT.